A single sample is the source of the 20 T cell receptor beta chains below, sequenced in a study of identical twins. TCRdb passed the 5' RACE reads through MiXCR, listing each CDR3 protein once. The sample comprises some 460,000 distinct CDR3 sequences, 12% to 15% of which are singletons, and around 0.48% rests with the top ten. These data were also reused for a study on yellow fever vaccine responses in identical twins.

The sequenced sample was CD4+ T cells sorted from blood. All receptors derive from a woman aged 18-35 years in good health.

This clonotype was picked up a small number of times. DNA for the CDR3: TGTGCCAGCAGCTTAATCGGTTATAATTCACCCCTCCACTTT. This encodes CASSLIGYNSPLHF. The V call is TRBV7-2, the J call TRBJ1-6; D remains ambiguous. There are 14 residues in the CDR3. V lost 2 bases and J 4 bases, leaving 6 bases between the germline ends. Germline V gene lookup returns CDR1 SGHTA and CDR2 FQGNSA.

V usage is TRBV10-3 and J usage is TRBJ2-1; 11 nucleotides align to TRBD2. The CDR3 has 16 amino acids. Germline lookup yields CDR1 ENHRY and CDR2 SYGVKD. Unmatched junction bases numbered 4, after V lost 0 bases and J lost 6 bases. In DNA, the CDR3 is TGTGCCATCAGTGAGTCTAGCGGGGGGGCAGGCAATGAGCAGTTCTTC. Translating gives CAISESSGGAGNEQFF.

In this sample, this clonotype turned up many times. CDR3 bases: TGTGCCAGCAGCCTGGGGACACAGAGCTCCTACGAGCAGTACTTC. This translates into CASSLGTQSSYEQYF. The chain joins TRBV9 to TRBJ2-7; tentatively, D is TRBD1 (6 bases). V was trimmed by 4 bases and J by 0 bases, leaving 14 bases between them. Germline V lookup: CDR1 SGDLS, CDR2 YYNGEE. The CDR3 extends over 15 amino acids.

Worth noting for this clonotype: This may be a read error: a much more frequent sequence differs by one nucleotide. The CDR3 DNA reads as TGCAGTGCTAGGGGGTCCGGGGAGCTGTTTTTT. Encoded protein: CSARGSGELFF. J is TRBJ2-2 and V is TRBV20-1; D is uncertain. The CDR3 is 11 amino acids. CDR1 and CDR2 from the germline V gene are DFQATT and SNEGSKA (reference sequence). Trimming shortened V by 3 bases and J by 6 bases, and 5 bases separated the two germline ends.

The genes are TRBV28 and TRBJ2-7; 7 nucleotides align to TRBD1. Germline assignment: CDR1 MDHEN and CDR2 SYDVKM. Trimming at V came to 6 bases and at J to 2 bases, leaving 10 bases not matched to a gene. The CDR3 is 15 amino acids. The CDR3: CASRSSSRGTYEQYF. CDR3 nucleotides: TGTGCCAGCAGATCGTCGTCCAGGGGGACCTACGAGCAGTACTTC.

This clonotype was counted only a few times. The chain links TRBV11-2 to TRBJ2-3, with D perhaps TRBD1 (5 bases). This CDR3 is built from 16 residues. V was cut by 5 bases and J by 3 bases, with 18 bases left in between. CDR1 is SGHAT and CDR2 is FQNNGV in the germline V gene. CDR3 coding DNA: TGTGCCAGCAGCCTGCCGCAGGGTGCGAGAACAGATACGCAGTATTTT. Translation gives CASSLPQGARTDTQYF.

This clonotype was seen more than once but under ten times. V is TRBV11-2 and J is TRBJ2-7, with TRBD2 matching over 8 bases. CDR1 and CDR2 (germline): SGHAT, FQNNGV. V was clipped by 5 bases and J by 6 bases; unmatched bases: 12. The CDR3 extends over 15 amino acids. The CDR3 DNA reads as TGTGCCAGCAGCGCAGGACTAGCCAGGAGAAGCGAGCAGTACTTC. Translated, it gives CASSAGLARRSEQYF.

This clonotype was counted a few times. The chain recombines TRBV20-1 with TRBJ2-3, with D perhaps matching TRBD2 (6 bases). Between the trimmed V and J ends, which lost 6 bases and 4 bases, there was a span of 14 bases. The CDR3 extends over 13 amino acids. Germline CDR1 DFQATT, CDR2 SNEGSKA (reference sequence). This chain's CDR3 is CSARPGGPDTQYF. DNA of the CDR3: TGCAGTGCGAGACCCGGGGGACCAGATACGCAGTATTTT.

This clonotype was counted only a few times. The V call is TRBV7-3, the J call TRBJ2-2, with D possibly matching TRBD1 (6 bases). Germline-derived CDR1 and CDR2 are SGHTA and FQGTGA. The CDR3 is 15 amino acids. Trimming took off 4 bases at V and 8 bases at J, with 17 bases between the two ends. As DNA, the CDR3 is TGTGCCAGCAGCTATTACAGGGCCTATGGGGGGGAGCTGTTTTTT. It yields the protein CASSYYRAYGGELFF.

The rearrangement joins TRBV5-4 to TRBJ2-5, with no clear D. Germline values: CDR1 SGHNT, CDR2 YYREEE (reference sequence). V was pared by 10 bases and J by 1 base, with 17 bases between. The CDR3 is 14 amino acids. CDR3 bases: TGTGCCGTCCAAGTTGAGGCAGCCCAAGAGACCCAGTACTTC. Translation: CAVQVEAAQETQYF.

The table lists this clonotype with a few counts. The chain carries TRBV5-1 and TRBJ2-5; 7 nucleotides align to TRBD1. CDR1 is SGHRS, CDR2 YFSETQ, per germline. The CDR3 has 16 residues. Trimming removed 2 bases from V and 2 bases from J; junction bases left unmatched: 9. The CDR3 nucleotides are TGCGCCAGCAGCTTCGCCGGGACAGCCCCGCAAGAGACCCAGTACTTC. Its translation is CASSFAGTAPQETQYF.

The rearrangement links TRBV27 to TRBJ2-1, with D possibly matching TRBD1 (6 bases). V shed 9 bases and J shed 1 base, with 13 bases lying between them. Germline V gene data show CDR1 as MNHEY and CDR2 as SMNVEV (reference sequence). The CDR3 length is 14 residues. CDR3 sequence: CARTLGASYNEQFF. The CDR3 DNA reads as TGTGCCAGGACGCTGGGGGCGTCCTACAATGAGCAGTTCTTC.

The table lists this clonotype with a few counts. This chain uses TRBV6-2 or TRBV6-3 with TRBJ2-7; 9 bases match TRBD2. J lost 0 bases, V lost 2 bases, and 14 bases had no gene match. This CDR3 has 19 residues. In germline, CDR1 is MNHEY, CDR2 SVGEGT. The CDR3 DNA reads as TGTGCCAGCAGTTACCTCCATTCCTATAGCGGGAGTGGCTCCTACGAGCAGTACTTC. It encodes CASSYLHSYSGSGSYEQYF.

On this clonotype itself: Its ends do not fully match the called genes, so a read error is possible. This chain uses TRBV2 with TRBJ2-3; D possibly corresponds to TRBD1 (7 bases). The germline V gene encodes CDR1 SNHLY and CDR2 FYNNEI. CDR3 size: 14 residues. CDR3 sequence: CASIAGGRTDAQYF. CDR3 sequence (DNA): TGTGCCAGCATTGCAGGGGGGCGCACAGATGCGCAGTATTTT.

This clonotype was detected many times. V gene TRBV7-2 combines with J gene TRBJ2-7; unclear D gene. This CDR3 contains 12 residues. CDR1 and CDR2 from the germline V gene are SGHTA and FQGNSA. Trimming removed 5 bases at V and 0 bases at J, with 5 bases between. Here the CDR3 DNA reads TGTGCCAGCAGCCCAGTCTCCTACGAGCAGTACTTC. This sequence encodes CASSPVSYEQYF.

This clonotype was counted only a few times. The chain joins TRBV29-1 to TRBJ2-3; 9 bases are shared with TRBD1. Germline V gene lookup returns CDR1 SQVTM and CDR2 ANQGSEA. CDR3 length: 14 amino acids. The J segment lost 4 bases and the V segment lost 7 bases, leaving 9 bases of the junction unmatched. The CDR3 DNA is TGCAGCGCCGATTCCGGGACAGGGCCAGATACGCAGTATTTT. This gives the protein CSADSGTGPDTQYF.

V is TRBV20-1 and J is TRBJ2-7; no clear D gene. Trimming cost V 8 bases and J 2 bases, with 13 bases left between them. The CDR3 loop spans 12 amino acids. CDR1 and CDR2 from the germline V gene are DFQATT and SNEGSKA (reference sequence). The CDR3 sequence is CSPLMGTYEQYF. The CDR3 DNA follows: TGCAGTCCCCTAATGGGAACCTACGAGCAGTACTTC.

CDR3 sequence reads: CASSLGGPGTQYF. CDR3 in DNA: TGTGCCAGCAGCTTAGGGGGACCGGGTACGCAGTATTTT. This chain uses TRBV7-9 with TRBJ2-3; D is tentatively TRBD1 or TRBD2 (5 bases each). Germline V gene lookup returns CDR1 SEHNR and CDR2 FQNEAQ (reference sequence). V was shortened by 1 base and J by 8 bases, with 10 bases between the two germline ends. This CDR3 has 13 residues.

This clonotype was counted between two and nine times. The chain carries TRBV12-3 or TRBV12-4 and TRBJ1-2, with D hard to call. The CDR3 totals 12 residues. Trimming pared 4 bases from V and 8 bases from J, leaving 11 bases between. The CDR3 region has the DNA TGTGCCAGCAGTTGGGAGGGATTAGGCTACACCTTC. It yields the protein CASSWEGLGYTF.

A few counts support this clonotype. The V gene is TRBV12-3 or TRBV12-4, the J gene TRBJ2-5; D is unclear. The CDR3 is made up of 14 amino acids. V was shortened by 6 bases and J by 1 base, with 12 bases between the two germline ends. The CDR3 region is CASSPRSIQETQYF. In nucleotides, the CDR3 is TGTGCCAGCAGCCCACGGAGCATCCAAGAGACCCAGTACTTC.